These 19 T cell receptor beta chains share one sample of origin, sequenced in a study of T cell responses to AZD1222 COVID-19 vaccine. The protocol was immunoSEQ multiplex PCR, while the TCRdb copy is restricted to in-frame clones and leaves out a portion. The sample records around 150,000 clones, 90% to 95% being singletons. Sequenced here: peripheral blood, sampled on day 0 of AZD1222 vaccination. These receptors came from an adult in good health.

This chain uses TRBV18 with TRBJ2-3; D is unresolved. CDR3 size: 13 residues. Looked up from germline, CDR1 is KGHSH and CDR2 is LQKENI. Trimming pared 6 bases from V and 3 bases from J, leaving 10 bases between. CDR3 sequence: CASSEVGTDTQYF. The CDR3 nucleotides read TGTGCCAGCTCTGAAGTAGGAACAGATACGCAGTATTTT.

This clone showed up just once. This chain links TRBV11-2 with TRBJ2-7; 9 bases line up with TRBD1. The CDR3 consists of 17 residues. The J segment lost 6 bases and the V segment lost 5 bases, leaving 17 bases of the junction unmatched. The germline V gene has CDR1 SGHAT and CDR2 FQNNGV. CDR3 nucleotide sequence: TGTGCCAGCAGCCCCCGCCCTCCAGGGACAGGGTACGGCGAGCAGTACTTC. Residues: CASSPRPPGTGYGEQYF.

The count of this clone is one. Other DNA sequences within the sample encode an identical CDR3. The CDR3 here is CASSQAGEQYF. In nucleotides, the CDR3 is TGTGCCAGCAGCCAAGCGGGAGAGCAGTACTTC. V is TRBV3-1 (or the pseudogene TRBV3-2) and J is TRBJ2-7; TRBD2 is a possible D gene (5 bases). V was shortened by 1 base and J by 7 bases, with 5 bases between the two germline ends. The CDR3 consists of 11 residues. Per the germline V gene, CDR1 is LGHDT and CDR2 is YNNKEL (reference sequence).

The gene calls are TRBV19 and TRBJ1-1, with D possibly being TRBD1 (5 bases). CDR1 is LNHDA, CDR2 SQIVND, per germline (reference sequence). The CDR3 consists of 13 residues. Deletions cut 4 bases from V and 4 bases from J, with 10 bases between. The CDR3 DNA is TGTGCCAGTAGTACGGTCAGGGCCACTGAAGCTTTCTTT. Protein: CASSTVRATEAFF.

The chain employs TRBV10-3 and TRBJ2-7; unclear D gene. The V gene lost 10 bases and the J gene lost 2 bases, with 15 bases spanning the gap. Germline V lookup: CDR1 ENHRY, CDR2 SYGVKD. The CDR3 has 13 amino acids. CDR3 residues: CASGITLPYEQYF. CDR3 nucleotides: TGTGCCAGCGGAATAACCCTCCCCTACGAGCAGTACTTC.

The gene calls are TRBV7-9 and TRBJ2-2; possible D gene TRBD2, 6 bases. V lost 5 bases and J lost 4, with 17 bases in between. This CDR3 is built from 16 residues. Per the germline V gene, CDR1 is SEHNR and CDR2 is FQNEAQ (reference sequence). CDR3 region: CASSKEAGRGTGELFF. For the CDR3, the DNA is TGTGCCAGCAGCAAAGAGGCGGGAAGAGGCACCGGGGAGCTGTTTTTT. The variable domain in full, completed from reference TRBV7-9 and TRBJ2-2, reads DTGVSQNPRHKITKRGQNVTFRCDPISEHNRLYWYRQTLGQGPEFLTYFQNEAQLEKSRLLSDRFSAERPKGSFSTLEIQRTEQGDSAMYLCASSKEAGRGTGELFFGEGSRLTVL.

The CDR3 sequence: CSVGQGLEQFF. CDR3 nucleotide sequence: TGCAGCGTGGGACAGGGATTAGAGCAGTTCTTC. The chain couples TRBV29-1 to TRBJ2-1; 9 bases agree with TRBD1. The CDR3 length is 11 residues. Trimming removed 6 bases from V and 10 bases from J; junction bases left unmatched: 4. The germline V gene encodes CDR1 SQVTM and CDR2 ANQGSEA.

This chain connects TRBV25-1 to TRBJ1-5, with TRBD1 matching 8 bases. J gave up 7 bases and V 3 bases, and 5 bases lay outside the gene matches. The CDR3 contains 14 residues. Germline V CDR1 and CDR2: MGHDK, SYGVNS. DNA of the CDR3: TGTGCCAGCAGTGACCAGGGGGCTATCCAGCCCCAGCATTTT. Its protein is CASSDQGAIQPQHF.

This clone was observed a handful of times. V is TRBV7-2 and J is TRBJ1-1; D is ambiguous. Trimming pared 2 bases from V and 4 bases from J, leaving 14 bases between. The CDR3 runs to 15 residues. Germline CDR1 SGHTA, CDR2 FQGNSA. CDR3 sequence (DNA): TGTGCCAGCAGCTTAAGGCAGTTAGGTGGCACTGAAGCTTTCTTT. Protein: CASSLRQLGGTEAFF.

The V call is TRBV28, the J call TRBJ2-3, with 11 bases identical to TRBD1. The CDR3 sequence is 16 residues long. The junction had 8 bases not matched to a gene; V was cut back by 5 bases and J by 4 bases. The germline CDR1 and CDR2 sequences are MDHEN and SYDVKM. In DNA form, the CDR3 reads TGTGCCAGCAGTGGGGGGACAGGGGGAATGGCAGATACGCAGTATTTT. This gives the protein CASSGGTGGMADTQYF.

The chain recombines TRBV28 with TRBJ2-1; weak D call: TRBD1 (6 bases). The germline V gene encodes CDR1 MDHEN and CDR2 SYDVKM. The ends were cut back, 6 bases at V and 5 bases at J, with 11 bases in the middle. The CDR3 is 13 amino acids. This chain's CDR3 is CASSTGQNNEQFF. The DNA for the CDR3 is TGTGCCAGCAGCACTGGACAGAACAATGAGCAGTTCTTC.

This clone was recorded a few times. This chain connects TRBV21-1 to TRBJ2-2; the table assigns TRBD2, which was not confirmed against the DNA. TRBV21-1 is designated a pseudogene. The CDR3 runs 15 residues. The CDR3 DNA is TGTGCCAGCAGCAAACCCCTAGCGGGAGGCGGGGAGCTGTTTTTT. Its protein product is CASSKPLAGGGELFF.

The chain carries TRBV7-2 and TRBJ2-7; D is unresolved. Germline V gene sequence: CDR1 SGHTA, CDR2 FQGNSA. CDR3 length: 16 residues. Deletions cut 5 bases from V and 6 bases from J, with 23 bases between. The CDR3 coding sequence is TGTGCCAGCAGCCCGAAGAGACATCGGGTGGGTAGCGAGCAGTACTTC. Translating it yields CASSPKRHRVGSEQYF.

This chain connects TRBV28 to TRBJ2-7; perhaps TRBD1 as D (6 bases). From germline, CDR1 is MDHEN and CDR2 SYDVKM. Trimming shortened V by 10 bases and J by 4 bases, and 8 bases separated the two germline ends. CDR3 size: 10 residues. In nucleotides, the CDR3 is TGTGCCACCGGACAGTACGAGCAGTACTTC. This codes for CATGQYEQYF. The whole variable domain, filled in from reference TRBV28 and TRBJ2-7, reads DVKVTQSSRYLVKRTGEKVFLECVQDMDHENMFWYRQDPGLGLRLIYFSYDVKMKEKGDIPEGYSVSREKKERFSLILESASTNQTSMYLCATGQYEQYFGPGTRLTVT.

The chain employs TRBV3-1 (or the pseudogene TRBV3-2) and TRBJ1-2; a possible D gene is TRBD1 (6 bases). Germline V lookup: CDR1 LGHDT, CDR2 YNNKEL (reference sequence). The CDR3 is 15 residues long. Trimming removed 1 base from V and 7 bases from J, with 16 bases in between. The CDR3 spells CASSQVIAGGAGYTF. CDR3 coding DNA: TGTGCCAGCAGCCAAGTTATCGCGGGGGGGGCTGGCTACACCTTC.

This chain links TRBV10-2 with TRBJ2-1, with 9 positions matching TRBD2. The germline V gene has CDR1 WSHSY and CDR2 SAAADI. The CDR3 contains 17 residues. The junction had 11 bases not matched to a gene; V was cut back by 2 bases and J by 6 bases. The CDR3 is CASSEDWGLAGRNEQFF. CDR3 DNA sequence: TGCGCCAGCAGTGAGGATTGGGGGCTAGCGGGGCGCAATGAGCAGTTCTTC.

V gene TRBV15 combines with J gene TRBJ2-5; 7 positions agree with TRBD1. This CDR3 region has 15 residues. V gave up 3 bases and J gave up 1 base; unmatched junction bases: 5. Per germline, CDR1 LNHNV and CDR2 YYDKDF (reference sequence). CDR3 amino acids: CATSRGRDSQETQYF. The CDR3 region has the DNA TGTGCCACCAGCAGGGGCCGGGACAGCCAAGAGACCCAGTACTTC.

The chain joins TRBV6-1 to TRBJ2-2; 12 bases align to TRBD1. Per the germline V gene, CDR1 is MNHNS and CDR2 is SASEGT. V gave up 4 bases and J gave up 1 base; unmatched junction bases: 10. CDR3 length: 19 amino acids. As DNA, the CDR3 is TGTGCCAGCAGTGCGGCGGGACAGGGGGCTTCCGAGAACACCGGGGAGCTGTTTTTT. Translated, it gives CASSAAGQGASENTGELFF.

The CDR3 loop reads CASSLAPTAPRETQYF. The CDR3 region has the DNA TGTGCCAGCAGCTTAGCCCCGACAGCCCCCAGAGAGACCCAGTACTTC. The rearrangement joins TRBV7-8 to TRBJ2-5; D possibly corresponds to TRBD1 (5 bases). This CDR3 has 16 amino acids. Looked up from germline, CDR1 is SGHVS and CDR2 is FQNEAQ. V was cut by 0 bases and J by 4 bases, with 15 bases left in between.